These T cell receptor beta chains were read from a single sample in a study of beta chain features in type 1 diabetes. Data came from immunoSEQ multiplex PCR; TCRdb stores just in-frame clones and leaves some out. The sample lists around 500,000 clones; roughly an eighth were seen once. Sequenced: naive CD4+ T cells from blood. The source is a woman in her late teens or twenties in good health. Each CDR3 is given with its conserved first and last residue. Fields, in order: clone size, D gene, V gene, J gene, CDR3 DNA, CDR3 protein. D genes are given only for firm matches. Size tells how often a clone was seen (once, few, many) or the class of an expanded clone, and some rows leave it out.

clone size: .; D gene: .; V gene: TRBV4-1; J gene: TRBJ1-1; CDR3 DNA: TGCGCCAGCAGCCCAACACCGACACCCACCCGGAATACTGAAGCTTTCTTT; CDR3 protein: CASSPTPTPTRNTEAFF
clone size: few; D gene: TRBD1; V gene: TRBV2; J gene: TRBJ2-5; CDR3 DNA: TGTGCCAGCAGTGATCTCCGGACAGGGCAGGGGACCCAGTACTTC; CDR3 protein: CASSDLRTGQGTQYF
clone size: .; D gene: .; V gene: TRBV7-9; J gene: TRBJ2-5; CDR3 DNA: TGTGCCAGCAGCTTACGTGGACGGGCGCGAGAGACCCAGTACTTC; CDR3 protein: CASSLRGRARETQYF
clone size: few; D gene: TRBD1; V gene: TRBV13; J gene: TRBJ1-1; CDR3 DNA: TGTGCCAGCAGCTCTCATAGGACAGGAGGGAACACTGAAGCTTTCTTT; CDR3 protein: CASSSHRTGGNTEAFF
clone size: few; D gene: .; V gene: TRBV4-2; J gene: TRBJ2-1; CDR3 DNA: TGTGCCAGCAGCCAAGTGGGAGGCGAGCAGTTCTTC; CDR3 protein: CASSQVGGEQFF
clone size: few; D gene: TRBD2; V gene: TRBV9; J gene: TRBJ2-5; CDR3 DNA: TGTGCCAGCAGCATTACGACTAGCGGGGAAGAGACCCAGTACTTC; CDR3 protein: CASSITTSGEETQYF
clone size: few; D gene: .; V gene: TRBV7-9; J gene: TRBJ1-6; CDR3 DNA: TGTGCCAGCAGCTTTCGGACAGATAATTCACCCCTCCACTTT; CDR3 protein: CASSFRTDNSPLHF
clone size: .; D gene: .; V gene: TRBV29-1; J gene: TRBJ2-5; CDR3 DNA: TGCAGCGTTGCGATGAGTGAGACCCAGTACTTC; CDR3 protein: CSVAMSETQYF
clone size: .; D gene: TRBD1; V gene: TRBV7-9; J gene: TRBJ1-4; CDR3 DNA: TGTGCCAGCAGCTGGGACAGGGCGACTAATGAAAAACTGTTTTTT; CDR3 protein: CASSWDRATNEKLFF
clone size: few; D gene: TRBD2; V gene: TRBV7-2; J gene: TRBJ2-3; CDR3 DNA: TGTGCCTCGGCGGCGGGAGTCTCTGTAGATACGCAGTATTTT; CDR3 protein: CASAAGVSVDTQYF
clone size: few; D gene: .; V gene: TRBV7-3; J gene: TRBJ1-5; CDR3 DNA: TGTGCCAGCAGCCCCCAGAGCAATCAGCCCCAGCATTTT; CDR3 protein: CASSPQSNQPQHF
clone size: few; D gene: .; V gene: TRBV7-2; J gene: TRBJ2-7; CDR3 DNA: TGTGCCAGCAGCTTAGTAGGGGACCTTACCTACGAGCAGTACTTC; CDR3 protein: CASSLVGDLTYEQYF
clone size: .; D gene: .; V gene: TRBV11-2; J gene: TRBJ2-4; CDR3 DNA: TGTGCCAGCAGCTTACGGCTAGCCAAAAACATTCAGTACTTC; CDR3 protein: CASSLRLAKNIQYF
clone size: few; D gene: .; V gene: TRBV5-4; J gene: TRBJ2-2; CDR3 DNA: TGTGCCAGCAGCTCCAGTGAAGGTAGCGGGGAGCTGTTTTTT; CDR3 protein: CASSSSEGSGELFF